Listed below are T cell receptor beta chains from one sample, sequenced in a study of blood T cell repertoires in COVID-19. Repertoires were generated with immunoSEQ multiplex PCR, while TCRdb's copy carries only in-frame clones and drops some. The sample includes approximately 390,000 clones, approximately 87% of them seen just once. The sequencing sample was made of peripheral blood. These receptors were collected from a woman between 55 and 75 years old with COVID-19, enrolled during active disease. Each CDR3 is given with its conserved first and last residue. Fields, in order: D gene, J gene, V gene, clone size, CDR3 protein, CDR3 DNA. The D gene is left open where the match is weak. Size is omitted from some rows. Given values are once, few, many or a class for expanded clones.

>.|TRBJ1-1|TRBV6-5|.
CASRLQGRGTEAFF
TGTGCCAGCAGACTACAGGGTAGAGGCACTGAAGCTTTCTTT
>TRBD1|TRBJ1-1|TRBV29-1|.
CSVMDRLNTEAFF
TGCAGCGTTATGGACAGGCTGAACACTGAAGCTTTCTTT
>TRBD1|TRBJ1-5|TRBV9|.
CASSLTDRGNQPQHF
TGTGCCAGCAGCCTTACGGACAGGGGCAATCAGCCCCAGCATTTT
>.|TRBJ2-5|TRBV11-2|.
CASSLGRQETQYF
TGTGCCAGCAGTTTAGGCAGGCAAGAGACCCAGTACTTC
>.|TRBJ1-2|TRBV28|.
CASSLESGVNYGYTF
TGTGCCAGCAGTTTAGAGTCAGGGGTTAACTATGGCTACACCTTC
>TRBD1|TRBJ2-1|TRBV14|.
CASSQDRGQGTYNEQFF
TGTGCCAGCAGCCAAGATCGGGGACAGGGGACTTACAATGAGCAGTTCTTC
>TRBD1|TRBJ1-2|TRBV19|.
CASRDRVTNYGYTF
TGTGCCAGTCGTGACAGGGTAACTAACTATGGCTACACCTTC
>TRBD1|TRBJ1-2|TRBV13|.
CASSQGWYGYTF
TGTGCCAGTTCACAGGGGTGGTATGGCTACACCTTC
>TRBD1|TRBJ1-5|TRBV2|.
CASSKTGIGNQPQHF
TGTGCCAGCTCTAAGACAGGGATTGGCAATCAGCCCCAGCATTTT
>.|TRBJ1-2|TRBV3-1/TRBV3-2|once
CASSQSSNLNYGYTF
TGTGCCAGCAGCCAGAGTTCCAATCTTAACTATGGCTACACCTTC
>TRBD1|TRBJ1-1|TRBV2|few
CASSQTGFETFF
TGTGCCAGCAGTCAGACAGGGTTCGAAACTTTCTTT
>TRBD1|TRBJ2-5|TRBV5-1|.
CASSRTGWQTQYF
TGCGCCAGCAGCAGGACAGGGTGGCAGACCCAGTACTTC
>TRBD1|TRBJ2-5|TRBV2|.
CASTPGQTYQETQYF
TGTGCCAGCACCCCGGGACAGACGTACCAAGAGACCCAGTACTTC
>.|TRBJ2-2|TRBV9|.
CASSVLAGRELFF
TGTGCCAGCAGCGTCTTGGCGGGGCGGGAGCTGTTTTTT
>.|TRBJ1-3|TRBV20-1|once
CSAPSGNTIYF
TGCAGTGCTCCTTCTGGAAACACCATATATTTT
>.|TRBJ2-3|TRBV7-3|few
CASSRYYGGSTDTQYF
TGTGCCAGCAGCCGATACTACGGGGGTTCCACAGATACGCAGTATTTT
>.|TRBJ1-1|TRBV13|.
CASSPRGGLTEAFF
TGTGCCAGCAGCCCCCGGGGAGGGCTCACTGAAGCTTTCTTT
>.|TRBJ2-4|TRBV19|.
CASSDPGLPKNIQYF
TGTGCCAGTAGTGACCCAGGCCTCCCCAAAAACATTCAGTACTTC
>.|TRBJ1-2|TRBV29-1|.
CSVENQGFRGYTF
TGCAGCGTTGAAAACCAGGGGTTTCGGGGCTACACCTTC
>TRBD1|TRBJ1-1|TRBV6-2/TRBV6-3|.
CASSLGQALAWAFF
TGTGCCAGCAGTCTGGGACAGGCGCTTGCTTGGGCTTTCTTT
>.|TRBJ2-3|TRBV5-8|.
CASSRGFVSQGTDTQYF
TGTGCCAGCAGTCGTGGATTTGTTTCACAGGGTACAGATACGCAGTATTTT
>TRBD1|TRBJ1-2|TRBV7-3|.
CASSPGTGGSGYTF
TGTGCCAGCAGCCCCGGGACAGGGGGCTCTGGCTACACCTTC
>.|TRBJ2-3|TRBV18|once
CASSPMWGDHQYF
TGTGCCAGCTCACCAATGTGGGGGGATCACCAGTATTTT
>.|TRBJ1-1|TRBV1|.
CTGDRGINTEAFF
TGCACCGGAGACAGGGGTATTAACACTGAAGCTTTCTTT
>.|TRBJ1-6|TRBV30|.
CAWSDQGNSPLHF
TGTGCCTGGAGTGACCAGGGGAACTCACCCCTCCACTTT
>.|TRBJ1-6|TRBV28|.
CASSLPAPYNSPLHF
TGTGCCAGCAGTTTACCCGCGCCCTATAATTCACCCCTCCACTTT
>TRBD1|TRBJ2-3|TRBV19|.
CASRGQGADTQYF
TGTGCCAGTAGGGGACAGGGGGCCGATACGCAGTATTTT
>TRBD1|TRBJ1-2|TRBV7-9|.
CASSPGGTGDYGYTF
TGTGCCAGCAGCCCAGGCGGGACAGGGGACTATGGCTACACCTTC
>TRBD1|TRBJ1-1|TRBV9|.
CASSVYGTARPTRNTEAFF
TGTGCCAGCAGCGTCTACGGGACAGCCAGACCAACTAGGAACACTGAAGCTTTCTTT
>TRBD2|TRBJ2-3|TRBV27|.
CASGRSGVGTDTQYF
TGTGCCAGCGGACGTAGCGGGGTCGGCACAGATACGCAGTATTTT
>.|TRBJ1-2|TRBV19|.
CAAGVGGYTF
TGTGCGGCAGGGGTAGGGGGCTACACCTTC
>.|TRBJ1-4|TRBV18|.
CASSPPGPATTNEKLFF
TGTGCCAGCTCACCGCCAGGGCCAGCTACAACTAATGAAAAACTGTTTTTT
>.|TRBJ2-6|TRBV7-8|.
CASTFRGANVLTF
TGTGCCAGCACCTTCCGGGGGGCCAACGTCCTGACTTTC